The 5 T cell receptor beta chains below all came from one sample that was sequenced in a study of cytomegalovirus exposure and HLA in healthy donors (dated by TCRdb to about 2017). The library was obtained by the immunoSEQ multiplex PCR assay. A mixture of 60 forward primers for TCR Vbeta segments and 13 reverse primers for TCR Jbeta segments was used in the multiplex PCR. TCRdb obtained this table from immuneACCESS and retained in-frame rearrangements with V and J assigned. These tables miss some clones; where compared with another copy, unresolved V genes account for less than half of the shortfall, and the remainder is unexplained. This sample holds under 200,000 clones; over 75% were observed only once. The ten top clones hold about 1.4% of the sample. The sample comprised PBMCs. These receptors all stem from a woman in her 30s in good health and CMV-seronegative.

V and J are TRBV5-6 and TRBJ2-3; 7 positions agree with TRBD2. Unmatched junction bases numbered 6, after V lost 3 bases and J lost 2 bases. Germline CDR1 SGHDT, CDR2 YYEEEE. There are 15 residues in the CDR3. The CDR3 coding sequence is TGTGCCAGCAGCTCGACGGGACTATACACAGATACGCAGTATTTT. Translated: CASSSTGLYTDTQYF.

This sequence joins TRBV5-1 and TRBJ1-2; 9 positions agree with TRBD1. This CDR3 has 13 residues. Germline V gene sequence: CDR1 SGHRS, CDR2 YFSETQ. Trimming took 4 bases from V and 8 from J; bases not matched to a gene: 6. This CDR3 reads CASSEGQGGGYTF. The CDR3 nucleotides read TGCGCCAGCAGCGAGGGACAGGGAGGAGGCTACACCTTC.

This chain links TRBV28 with TRBJ2-7; 10 bases are shared with TRBD2. The CDR3 has 14 residues. The germline gives CDR1 MDHEN, CDR2 SYDVKM. J was trimmed by 6 bases and V by 7 bases; bases with no gene match: 9. This CDR3 reads CASTSFSGGLEQYF. In DNA form, the CDR3 reads TGTGCCAGCACCTCCTTTAGCGGGGGGCTCGAGCAGTACTTC.

This chain links TRBV27 with TRBJ2-7; D unresolved. Trimming removed 4 bases at V and 3 bases at J, with 10 bases between. The CDR3 contains 13 residues. Germline CDR1 is MNHEY and CDR2 is SMNVEV (reference sequence). The CDR3 loop is CASSYSRSYEQYF. The CDR3 DNA reads TGTGCCAGCAGTTATTCTAGGAGCTACGAGCAGTACTTC.

V and J are TRBV5-1 and TRBJ2-3, with 10 bases lining up with TRBD2. The germline gives CDR1 SGHRS, CDR2 YFSETQ. The CDR3 is 16 amino acids. V was clipped by 4 bases and J by 5 bases; unmatched bases: 10. CDR3 protein: CASSPRASGRGDTQYF. DNA for the CDR3: TGCGCCAGCAGCCCCCGGGCTAGCGGGAGAGGAGATACGCAGTATTTT.